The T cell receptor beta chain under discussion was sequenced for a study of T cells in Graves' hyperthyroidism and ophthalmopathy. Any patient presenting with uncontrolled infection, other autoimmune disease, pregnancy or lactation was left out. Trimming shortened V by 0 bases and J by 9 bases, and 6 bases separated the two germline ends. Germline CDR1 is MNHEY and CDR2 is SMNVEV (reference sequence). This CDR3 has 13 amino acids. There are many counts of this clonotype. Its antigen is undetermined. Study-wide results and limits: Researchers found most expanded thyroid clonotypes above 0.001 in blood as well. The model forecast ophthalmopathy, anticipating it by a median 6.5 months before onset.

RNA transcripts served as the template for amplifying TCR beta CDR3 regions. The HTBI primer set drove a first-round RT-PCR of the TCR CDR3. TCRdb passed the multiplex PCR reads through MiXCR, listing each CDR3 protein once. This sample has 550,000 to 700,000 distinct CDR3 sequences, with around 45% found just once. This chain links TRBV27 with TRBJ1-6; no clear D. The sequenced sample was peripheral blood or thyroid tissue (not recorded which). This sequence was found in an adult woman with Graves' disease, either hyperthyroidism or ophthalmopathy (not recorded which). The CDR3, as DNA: TGTGCCAGCAGTTTATCGACAATTTCACCCCTCCACTTT. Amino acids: CASSLSTISPLHF.